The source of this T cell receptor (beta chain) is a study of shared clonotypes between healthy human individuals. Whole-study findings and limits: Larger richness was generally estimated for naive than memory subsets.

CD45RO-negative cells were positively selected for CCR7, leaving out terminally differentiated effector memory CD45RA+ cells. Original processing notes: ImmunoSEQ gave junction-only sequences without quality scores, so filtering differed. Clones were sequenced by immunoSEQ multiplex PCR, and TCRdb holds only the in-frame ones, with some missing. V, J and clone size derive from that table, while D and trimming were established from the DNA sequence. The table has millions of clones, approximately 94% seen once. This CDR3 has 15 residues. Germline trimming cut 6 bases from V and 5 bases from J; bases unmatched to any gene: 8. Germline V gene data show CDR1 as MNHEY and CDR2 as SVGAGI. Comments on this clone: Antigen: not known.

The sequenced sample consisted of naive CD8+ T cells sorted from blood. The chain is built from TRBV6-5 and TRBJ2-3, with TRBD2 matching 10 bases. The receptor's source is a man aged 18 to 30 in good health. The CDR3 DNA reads TGTGCCAGCAGCGAACTAGCGGGGTCAAAAGATACGCAGTATTTT. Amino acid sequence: CASSELAGSKDTQYF.